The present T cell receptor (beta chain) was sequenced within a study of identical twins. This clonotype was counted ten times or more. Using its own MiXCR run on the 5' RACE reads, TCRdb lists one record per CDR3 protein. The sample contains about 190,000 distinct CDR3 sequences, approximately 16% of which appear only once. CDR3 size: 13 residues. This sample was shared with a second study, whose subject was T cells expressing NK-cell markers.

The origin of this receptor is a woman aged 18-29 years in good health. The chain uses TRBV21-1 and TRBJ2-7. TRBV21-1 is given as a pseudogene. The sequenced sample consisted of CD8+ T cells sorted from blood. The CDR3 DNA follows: TGTGCCAGCAGCAAAGCGTTATATTACGAGCAGTACTTC. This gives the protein CASSKALYYEQYF.